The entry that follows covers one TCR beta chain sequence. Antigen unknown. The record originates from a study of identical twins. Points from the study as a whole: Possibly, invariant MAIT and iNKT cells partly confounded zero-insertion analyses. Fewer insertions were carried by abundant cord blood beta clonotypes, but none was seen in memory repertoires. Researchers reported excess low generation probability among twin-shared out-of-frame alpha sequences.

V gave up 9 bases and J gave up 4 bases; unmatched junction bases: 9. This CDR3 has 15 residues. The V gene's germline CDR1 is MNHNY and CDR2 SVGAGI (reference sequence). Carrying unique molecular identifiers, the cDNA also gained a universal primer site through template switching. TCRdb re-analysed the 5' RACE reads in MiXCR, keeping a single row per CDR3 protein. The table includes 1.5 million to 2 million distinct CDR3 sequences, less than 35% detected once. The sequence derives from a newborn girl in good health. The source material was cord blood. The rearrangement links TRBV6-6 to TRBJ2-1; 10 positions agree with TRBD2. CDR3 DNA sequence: TGTGCCAGTCGAGAGACTAGCGGGCTATACAATGAGCAGTTCTTC. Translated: CASRETSGLYNEQFF.